Below, one TCR beta chain is given with its context. Germline V gene sequence: CDR1 LNHDA, CDR2 SQIVND (reference sequence). V lost 5 bases and J lost 4; bases outside the gene matches: 11. This CDR3 comprises 16 residues. The data belong to a study of blood T cell repertoires in COVID-19. About the study: Nucleic acid was either cDNA or gDNA, and it came from T cells, B-cell-depleted T cells, or PBMCs.

Produced via immunoSEQ multiplex PCR; TCRdb's table is partial and in-frame only. The table lists 88,000 or so clones, more than 75% of them singletons. The material sequenced was peripheral blood. The V and J genes are TRBV19 and TRBJ1-5, with TRBD1 matching 7 bases. The source of this sequence is a human donor in a cohort sampled during active COVID-19. CDR3 sequence reads: CASSGFRGPLNQPQHF. The CDR3, as DNA: TGTGCCAGTAGTGGTTTTAGGGGGCCACTAAATCAGCCCCAGCATTTT.